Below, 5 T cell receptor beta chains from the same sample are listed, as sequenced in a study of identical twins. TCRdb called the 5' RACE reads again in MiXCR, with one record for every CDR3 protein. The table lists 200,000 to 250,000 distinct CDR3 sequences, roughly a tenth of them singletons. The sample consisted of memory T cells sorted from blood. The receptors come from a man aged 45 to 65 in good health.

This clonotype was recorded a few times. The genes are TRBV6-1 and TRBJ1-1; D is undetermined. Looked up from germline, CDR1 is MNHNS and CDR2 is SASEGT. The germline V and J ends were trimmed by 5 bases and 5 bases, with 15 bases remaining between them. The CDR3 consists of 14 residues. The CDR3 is CASSKTEGGTEAFF. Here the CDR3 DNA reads TGTGCCAGCAGTAAGACCGAGGGTGGAACTGAAGCTTTCTTT.

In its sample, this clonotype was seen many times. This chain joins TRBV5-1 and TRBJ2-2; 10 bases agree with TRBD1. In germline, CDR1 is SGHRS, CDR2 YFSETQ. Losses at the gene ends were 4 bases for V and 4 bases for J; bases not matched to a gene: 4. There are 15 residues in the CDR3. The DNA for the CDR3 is TGCGCCAGCAGCAGACGGACAGGGGGCACCGGGGAGCTGTTTTTT. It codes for CASSRRTGGTGELFF.

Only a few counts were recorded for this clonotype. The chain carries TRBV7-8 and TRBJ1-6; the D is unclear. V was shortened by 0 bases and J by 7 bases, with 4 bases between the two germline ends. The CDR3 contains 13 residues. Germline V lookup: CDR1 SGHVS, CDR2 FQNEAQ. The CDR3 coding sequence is TGTGCCAGCAGCTTAGCCCCAAATTCACCCCTCCACTTT. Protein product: CASSLAPNSPLHF. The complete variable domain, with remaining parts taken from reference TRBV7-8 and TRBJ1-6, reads GAGVSQSPRYKVAKRGQDVALRCDPISGHVSLFWYQQALGQGPEFLTYFQNEAQLDKSGLPSDRFFAERPEGSVSTLKIQRTQQEDSAVYLCASSLAPNSPLHFGNGTRLTVT.

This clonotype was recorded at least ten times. CDR3 nucleotides: TGTGCCAGCAAAAGGGACAGGCGGGGCGAGCAGTACTTC. This translates into CASKRDRRGEQYF. The chain recombines TRBV6-1 with TRBJ2-7; 8 bases line up with TRBD1. CDR1 and CDR2 (germline): MNHNS, SASEGT. CDR3 length equals 13 residues. V lost 7 bases and J lost 6; bases outside the gene matches: 8.

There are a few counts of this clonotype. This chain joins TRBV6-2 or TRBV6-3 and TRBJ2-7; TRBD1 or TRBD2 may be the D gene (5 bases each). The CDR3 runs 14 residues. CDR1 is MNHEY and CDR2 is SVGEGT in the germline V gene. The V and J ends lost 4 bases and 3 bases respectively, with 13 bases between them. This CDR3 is CASSLWDGLYEQYF. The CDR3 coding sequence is TGTGCCAGCAGTTTATGGGACGGGCTCTACGAGCAGTACTTC.